A single sample is the source of the 27 T cell receptor beta chains below, sequenced in a study of OX40 agonist ivuxolimab in advanced cancers. Method: immunoSEQ multiplex PCR; TCRdb's copy keeps in-frame clones and lacks some. The sample has about 68,000 clones; around 87% are singletons. The sequencing used CD4+ or CD8+ T cells sorted from blood, collected in a trial of the OX40 agonist ivuxolimab. These receptors all come from an adult with an advanced solid tumor such as melanoma, head and neck, liver or kidney cancer.

This rearrangement joins TRBV9 to TRBJ1-1; TRBD1 might be the D (5 bases). The CDR3 is made up of 15 amino acids. V was pared by 0 bases and J by 5 bases, with 14 bases between. Germline-derived CDR1 and CDR2 are SGDLS and YYNGEE. CDR3 protein: CASSVAAGRGTEAFF. The CDR3, as DNA: TGTGCCAGCAGCGTAGCCGCGGGGCGGGGGACTGAAGCTTTCTTT.

The chain recombines TRBV28 with TRBJ1-2; D is undetermined. The length of the CDR3 is 11 residues. CDR1 is MDHEN and CDR2 is SYDVKM in the germline V gene. The V end was cut by 4 bases, the J end by 5 bases, with 5 bases between. CDR3 protein: CASSSAYGYTF. The CDR3 DNA reads TGTGCCAGCAGTTCCGCATATGGCTACACCTTC.

The chain is built from TRBV5-5 and TRBJ1-3; TRBD1 is a possible D gene (5 bases). Trimming took off 4 bases at V and 0 bases at J, with 14 bases between the two ends. The CDR3 is made up of 16 amino acids. Germline V gene data show CDR1 as SGHKS and CDR2 as YYEKEE (reference sequence). Written as DNA, the CDR3 is TGTGCCAGCAGCCCCGATCGAGGGGCCTCTGGAAACACCATATATTTT. Amino acid sequence: CASSPDRGASGNTIYF.

J is TRBJ2-5 and V is TRBV6-5; 10 nucleotides line up with TRBD2. V was pared by 2 bases and J by 2 bases, with 5 bases of the junction left unmatched. The CDR3 has 16 amino acids. CDR1 MNHEY and CDR2 SVGAGI come from the germline V gene. In DNA, the CDR3 is TGTGCCAGCAGTTACGGACTAGCGGCCTATCAAGAGACCCAGTACTTC. It codes for CASSYGLAAYQETQYF.

The rearrangement links TRBV18 to TRBJ2-7; D call uncertain. V shed 2 bases and J shed 2 bases, with 7 bases lying between them. The germline V gene has CDR1 KGHSH and CDR2 LQKENI. This CDR3 has 13 residues. This CDR3 reads CASSPGNAYEQYF. For the CDR3, the DNA is TGTGCCAGCTCACCAGGGAACGCCTACGAGCAGTACTTC.

V gene TRBV7-6 combines with J gene TRBJ1-6; D not certain. The CDR3 contains 12 residues. Germline CDR1 is SGHVS and CDR2 is FNYEAQ. V lost 6 bases, J lost 10 bases, and 10 bases lay in between. The CDR3 bases are TGTGCCAGCAGTCTTTTAAACTCACCCCTCCACTTT. Its translation is CASSLLNSPLHF.

This chain connects TRBV5-1 to TRBJ2-3, with 12 positions matching TRBD1. In germline, CDR1 is SGHRS, CDR2 YFSETQ. J was trimmed by 4 bases and V by 3 bases; bases with no gene match: 3. This CDR3 region has 15 residues. The CDR3 nucleotides are TGCGCCAGCAGCTGGGACAGGGGGCGCGCAGATACGCAGTATTTT. This sequence encodes CASSWDRGRADTQYF.

V usage is TRBV19 and J usage is TRBJ2-2, with a weak D call TRBD1 (6 bases). V was trimmed by 2 bases and J by 0 bases, leaving 7 bases between them. Germline values: CDR1 LNHDA, CDR2 SQIVND (reference sequence). CDR3 size: 15 residues. This CDR3 reads CASSIQGSNTGELFF. Written as DNA, the CDR3 is TGTGCCAGTAGTATACAGGGGTCGAACACCGGGGAGCTGTTTTTT.

The rearrangement links TRBV7-2 to TRBJ2-3; 8 positions agree with TRBD2. The germline CDR1 and CDR2 sequences are SGHTA and FQGNSA. V shed 5 bases, J shed 6 bases, and the junction held 10 bases outside the gene matches. The CDR3 length is 15 residues. The CDR3 spells CASSTTSAAGDTQYF. The CDR3 DNA follows: TGTGCCAGCAGCACGACTAGCGCGGCTGGGGATACGCAGTATTTT.

The chain uses TRBV2 and TRBJ1-1; no definite D call. The CDR3 is made up of 13 amino acids. V was trimmed by 5 bases and J by 4 bases, leaving 11 bases between them. Germline CDR1 and CDR2: SNHLY and FYNNEI. In DNA form, the CDR3 reads TGTGCCAGCAGTACCGAAGTCGGCACTGAAGCTTTCTTT. Its protein product is CASSTEVGTEAFF.

Written as DNA, the CDR3 is TGTGCCAGCAGCCTGGGCTATACGCAGTATTTT. Encoded protein: CASSLGYTQYF. The chain has TRBV5-6 and TRBJ2-3; D gene uncertain. The ends were cut back, 4 bases at V and 7 bases at J, with 7 bases in the middle. There are 11 residues in the CDR3. The V gene's germline CDR1 is SGHDT and CDR2 YYEEEE.

The chain combines TRBV9 with TRBJ1-1; D might be TRBD1 (6 bases). The CDR3 contains 14 residues. CDR1 and CDR2 from the germline V gene are SGDLS and YYNGEE. V was clipped by 3 bases and J by 0 bases, with 9 bases between them. The CDR3, as DNA: TGTGCCAGCAGCGGAGGACAGCTGAACACTGAAGCTTTCTTT. Amino acid sequence: CASSGGQLNTEAFF. Full variable domain (missing parts from reference TRBV9 and TRBJ1-1): DSGVTQTPKHLITATGQRVTLRCSPRSGDLSVYWYQQSLDQGLQFLIQYYNGEERAKGNILERFSAQQFPDLHSELNLSSLELGDSALYFCASSGGQLNTEAFFGQGTRLTVV.

The chain links TRBV7-8 to TRBJ1-1; 7 nucleotides match TRBD1. The germline V gene encodes CDR1 SGHVS and CDR2 FQNEAQ. CDR3 length: 14 amino acids. The ends lost 5 bases at V and 1 base at J; junction bases unmatched: 4. In DNA, the CDR3 is TGTGCCAGCAGCCGCCGGGACAGGAACACTGAAGCTTTCTTT. It codes for CASSRRDRNTEAFF.

J is TRBJ2-7 and V is TRBV4-3; TRBD1 matches at 7 bases. The V gene's germline CDR1 is LGHNA and CDR2 YSLEER. With 0 bases clipped from V and 2 bases from J, the junction kept 19 bases outside the gene matches. CDR3 length equals 20 residues. Here the CDR3 reads CASSQDRTGVGLANTYEQYF. The CDR3 coding sequence is TGCGCCAGCAGCCAAGATCGTACAGGGGTCGGGTTAGCGAACACCTACGAGCAGTACTTC.

The chain recombines TRBV19 with TRBJ2-7; 8 nucleotides align to TRBD1. The trim removed 6 bases at V and 7 bases at J, leaving 5 bases unmatched. CDR3 length equals 12 residues. CDR1 is LNHDA and CDR2 is SQIVND in the germline V gene (reference sequence). In DNA, the CDR3 is TGTGCCAGTAGCCGACAGGGGCGGGAGCAGTACTTC. Translated: CASSRQGREQYF.

This chain connects TRBV7-8 to TRBJ2-7; D might be TRBD1 or TRBD2, each matching 5 bases. In germline, CDR1 is SGHVS, CDR2 FQNEAQ. The CDR3 has 13 residues. Trimming cost V 5 bases and J 3 bases, with 11 bases left between them. The CDR3 protein is CASSQGPDYEQYF. For the CDR3, the DNA is TGTGCCAGCAGCCAGGGACCGGACTACGAGCAGTACTTC. The full variable domain, completed using reference TRBV7-8 and TRBJ2-7, is GAGVSQSPRYKVAKRGQDVALRCDPISGHVSLFWYQQALGQGPEFLTYFQNEAQLDKSGLPSDRFFAERPEGSVSTLKIQRTQQEDSAVYLCASSQGPDYEQYFGPGTRLTVT.

The chain has TRBV28 and TRBJ2-6, with D possibly called TRBD1 or TRBD2 (5 bases each). Between the trimmed V and J ends, which lost 6 bases and 1 base, there was a span of 10 bases. The germline V gene encodes CDR1 MDHEN and CDR2 SYDVKM. The CDR3 covers 15 residues. The DNA for the CDR3 is TGTGCCAGCAGCACGGGGCAGTCTGGGGCCAACGTCCTGACTTTC. Amino acid sequence: CASSTGQSGANVLTF.

This clone was seen just once. This chain uses TRBV14 with TRBJ2-6; 7 bases match TRBD1. Losses at the gene ends were 4 bases for V and 0 bases for J; bases not matched to a gene: 12. The CDR3 is 19 residues long. Germline V gene data show CDR1 as SGHDN and CDR2 as FVKESK. This CDR3 reads CASSPMWGTDYSGANVLTF. For the CDR3, the DNA is TGTGCCAGCAGCCCCATGTGGGGGACAGACTACTCTGGGGCCAACGTCCTGACTTTC. Supplemented by reference TRBV14 and TRBJ2-6, the full variable domain reads EAGVTQFPSHSVIEKGQTVTLRCDPISGHDNLYWYRRVMGKEIKFLLHFVKESKQDESGMPNNRFLAERTGGTYSTLKVQPAELEDSGVYFCASSPMWGTDYSGANVLTFGAGSRLTVL.

The rearrangement links TRBV9 to TRBJ2-2, with D perhaps TRBD2 (5 bases). V was trimmed by 10 bases and J by 3 bases, leaving 13 bases between them. CDR3 size: 13 residues. From germline, CDR1 is SGDLS and CDR2 YYNGEE. The DNA of the CDR3 is TGTGCCCAACTAGGTCGGCACACCGGGGAGCTGTTTTTT. This codes for CAQLGRHTGELFF.

The chain couples TRBV14 to TRBJ2-4, with TRBD1 identical over 8 bases. Germline trimming cut 2 bases from V and 7 bases from J; bases unmatched to any gene: 7. Per germline, CDR1 SGHDN and CDR2 FVKESK. There are 15 residues in the CDR3. In DNA, the CDR3 is TGTGCCAGCAGCCAACTTGACAGGGGCTACAACATTCAGTACTTC. It encodes CASSQLDRGYNIQYF.

The gene calls are TRBV15 and TRBJ2-7; 7 bases line up with TRBD2. The CDR3 has 16 amino acids. The V gene's germline CDR1 is LNHNV and CDR2 YYDKDF (reference sequence). The V and J ends lost 1 base and 1 base, in that order; junction bases with no gene match: 7. Here the CDR3 reads CATSRAGGSGSYEQYF. CDR3 bases: TGTGCCACCAGCAGAGCCGGCGGGAGTGGTTCCTACGAGCAGTACTTC.

For the CDR3, the DNA is TGTGCCAGTGGACTAGCGGGTCGCACAGATACGCAGTATTTT. Translating it yields CASGLAGRTDTQYF. The chain employs TRBV28 and TRBJ2-3; TRBD2 matches 11 bases. This CDR3 region has 14 residues. The ends lost 9 bases at V and 1 base at J; junction bases unmatched: 3. Germline V gene data show CDR1 as MDHEN and CDR2 as SYDVKM.

The CDR3 protein is CASSHPGGSGNTIYF. The CDR3, as DNA: TGCGCCAGCAGCCATCCCGGGGGATCCGGAAACACCATATATTTT. The chain is built from TRBV4-1 and TRBJ1-3, with a weak D call TRBD1 (5 bases). Germline V gene sequence: CDR1 MGHRA, CDR2 YSYEKL. With 3 bases removed from V and 4 bases from J, the gap between germline ends came to 13 bases. The CDR3 extends over 15 amino acids.

The chain links TRBV28 to TRBJ1-1, with a tentative D call TRBD1 (5 bases). Trimming left V 6 bases short and J 1 base short, with 9 bases between. Looked up from germline, CDR1 is MDHEN and CDR2 is SYDVKM. The CDR3 covers 13 residues. The CDR3, as DNA: TGTGCCAGCAGGCAGGGAGGGAACACTGAAGCTTTCTTT. Residues: CASRQGGNTEAFF. The whole variable domain, filled in from reference TRBV28 and TRBJ1-1, reads DVKVTQSSRYLVKRTGEKVFLECVQDMDHENMFWYRQDPGLGLRLIYFSYDVKMKEKGDIPEGYSVSREKKERFSLILESASTNQTSMYLCASRQGGNTEAFFGQGTRLTVV.

The chain carries TRBV28 and TRBJ2-1; 9 bases fit TRBD2. Germline V gene sequence: CDR1 MDHEN, CDR2 SYDVKM. J lost 1 base, V lost 3 bases, and 7 bases had no gene match. The CDR3 extends over 17 amino acids. The CDR3 region is CASSFLAGRLSYNEQFF. The DNA for the CDR3 is TGTGCCAGCAGTTTCCTAGCGGGAAGGTTATCCTACAATGAGCAGTTCTTC. Combining the CDR3 with reference TRBV28 and TRBJ2-1 gives the whole variable domain DVKVTQSSRYLVKRTGEKVFLECVQDMDHENMFWYRQDPGLGLRLIYFSYDVKMKEKGDIPEGYSVSREKKERFSLILESASTNQTSMYLCASSFLAGRLSYNEQFFGPGTRLTVL.

The CDR3 DNA sequence: TGCAGCGCCAAACCGGGACAGGGTCTCTACGAGCAGTACTTC. It encodes CSAKPGQGLYEQYF. The V call is TRBV29-1, the J call TRBJ2-7; 9 bases match TRBD1. CDR1 and CDR2 (germline): SQVTM, ANQGSEA. The length of the CDR3 is 14 residues. V shed 7 bases, J shed 3 bases, and the junction held 10 bases outside the gene matches.

This clone was seen once. The chain carries TRBV2 and TRBJ2-7; no firm D call. Germline V gives CDR1 SNHLY, CDR2 FYNNEI. With 6 bases removed from V and 0 bases from J, the gap between germline ends came to 12 bases. This CDR3 has 14 amino acids. CDR3 in amino acids: CASSPPGSSYEQYF. CDR3 nucleotide sequence: TGTGCCAGCAGCCCCCCCGGAAGCTCCTACGAGCAGTACTTC. Full variable domain (missing parts from reference TRBV2 and TRBJ2-7): EPEVTQTPSHQVTQMGQEVILRCVPISNHLYFYWYRQILGQKVEFLVSFYNNEISEKSEIFDDQFSVERPDGSNFTLKIRSTKLEDSAMYFCASSPPGSSYEQYFGPGTRLTVT.